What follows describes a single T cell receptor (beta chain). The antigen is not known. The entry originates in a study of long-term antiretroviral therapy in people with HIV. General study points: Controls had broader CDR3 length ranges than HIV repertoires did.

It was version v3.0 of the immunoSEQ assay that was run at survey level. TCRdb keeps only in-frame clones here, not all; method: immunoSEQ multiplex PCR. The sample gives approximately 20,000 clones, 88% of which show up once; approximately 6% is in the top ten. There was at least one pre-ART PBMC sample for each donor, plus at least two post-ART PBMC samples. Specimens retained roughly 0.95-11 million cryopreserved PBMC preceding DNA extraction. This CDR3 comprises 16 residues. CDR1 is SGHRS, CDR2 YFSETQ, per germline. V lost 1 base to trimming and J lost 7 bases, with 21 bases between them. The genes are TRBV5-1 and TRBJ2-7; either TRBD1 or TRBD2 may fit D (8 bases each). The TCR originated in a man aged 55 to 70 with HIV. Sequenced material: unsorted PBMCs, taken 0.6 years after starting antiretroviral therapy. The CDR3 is CASSLRGGTGSEEQYF. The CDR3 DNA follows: TGCGCCAGCAGCTTGCGGGGGGGGACAGGATCTGAGGAGCAGTACTTC.